This T cell receptor beta chain was captured in a study of blood T cells in healthy people across ages. Study in general: The capture of about one barcoded beta molecule per two T cells was achieved by template switching.

There are a few counts of this clonotype. It was with a sample-barcoded 5' primer and a J-beta primer mix that a second PCR of roughly 7 to 12 cycles was run. A 12-random-nucleotide template-switch adaptor tagged each cDNA molecule. TCRdb independently ran MiXCR on the 5' RACE reads; one entry per CDR3 protein. The data contain approximately 1,700,000 distinct CDR3 sequences, approximately 40% of them seen just once; the ten biggest clones take up 23%. The clonotype comes from a human donor in good health. The material sequenced was blood.

The CDR3 DNA follows: TGTGCCAGCAGCTTGTGGACAGGGGGACCCACTGAAGCTTTCTTT. Translating gives CASSLWTGGPTEAFF. The chain carries TRBV11-2 and TRBJ1-1, with 10 bases fitting TRBD1. V was pared by 3 bases and J by 4 bases, with 5 bases of the junction left unmatched. The CDR3 extends over 15 amino acids. Germline V CDR1 and CDR2: SGHAT, FQNNGV.